The sequence of this T cell receptor (beta chain) was determined in a study of cytomegalovirus exposure and HLA in healthy donors. Points from the study as a whole: Earlier analysis yielded a pattern in which most TCR beta V segments were productive about 90% or about 30% of the time.

PCR primers comprised 60 Vbeta and 13 Jbeta primers. Using immunoSEQ multiplex PCR, the repertoire was profiled, and TCRdb retains in-frame clones only, with some absent. The sample lists under 140,000 clones, about 80% occurring once. CDR1 and CDR2 (germline): GTSNPN, SVGIG (reference sequence). V shed 0 bases, J shed 4 bases, and the junction held 4 bases outside the gene matches. This CDR3 region has 15 residues. A note on this clone: Its specificity is not known.

This TCR came from a man in his thirties or forties in good health and CMV-seropositive. The chain joins TRBV30 to TRBJ2-1, with 9 bases fitting TRBD1. The specimen was PBMCs. CDR3 residues: CAWSVRQGGYNEQFF. The CDR3 coding sequence is TGTGCCTGGAGTGTACGACAGGGGGGTTACAATGAGCAGTTCTTC.